These 26 T cell receptor beta chains originate from one sample sequenced in a study of cytomegalovirus exposure and HLA in healthy donors. Profiled with immunoSEQ multiplex PCR; TCRdb holds only in-frame clones, not every one. The sample holds around 180,000 clones, 75% to 90% seen once. Sequenced sample: PBMCs. These receptors were taken from a man younger than 30 in good health and CMV-seropositive.

This clone was picked up one time. The chain joins TRBV5-1 to TRBJ2-1; TRBD2 matches at 11 bases. V dropped 7 bases and J dropped 5; count of bases not matched to a gene: 5. Germline assignment: CDR1 SGHRS and CDR2 YFSETQ. This CDR3 region has 14 residues. CDR3 residues: CASGLAGGHNEQFF. In DNA form, the CDR3 reads TGCGCCAGCGGGCTAGCGGGAGGCCACAATGAGCAGTTCTTC.

The V call is TRBV27, the J call TRBJ2-2; weak D call: TRBD2 (5 bases). The CDR3 consists of 14 residues. V gave up 6 bases and J gave up 6 bases, with 14 bases separating them. CDR1 and CDR2 from the germline V gene are MNHEY and SMNVEV (reference sequence). CDR3 DNA: TGTGCCAGCAGAGCGGTCTTGAGGGCCGGGGAGCTGTTTTTT. As protein: CASRAVLRAGELFF.

The rearrangement uses TRBV6-1 and TRBJ1-4, with no clear D. This CDR3 has 14 amino acids. The germline V gene encodes CDR1 MNHNS and CDR2 SASEGT. V dropped 3 bases and J dropped 8 bases, with 13 bases sitting between them. CDR3 DNA: TGTGCCAGCAGTGATTATGAACTGGAGGAAAAACTGTTTTTT. This translates into CASSDYELEEKLFF.

This clone was found many times. The chain has TRBV30 and TRBJ2-1; D ambiguous. The V gene lost 1 base and the J gene lost 8 bases, with 6 bases spanning the gap. CDR1 and CDR2 from the germline V gene are GTSNPN and SVGIG (reference sequence). The CDR3 has 11 amino acids. CDR3: CAWSGSDEQFF. CDR3 sequence (DNA): TGTGCCTGGAGTGGGAGCGATGAGCAGTTCTTC.

The V and J genes are TRBV28 and TRBJ1-5, with D possibly matching TRBD1 (6 bases). The CDR3 extends over 14 amino acids. Germline values: CDR1 MDHEN, CDR2 SYDVKM. The germline V and J ends were trimmed by 2 bases and 3 bases, with 8 bases remaining between them. The CDR3 nucleotides are TGTGCCAGCAGTTTACAGGGGACCAATCAGCCCCAGCATTTT. Protein sequence: CASSLQGTNQPQHF.

The chain links TRBV9 to TRBJ2-2; perhaps TRBD1 as D (6 bases). The CDR3 totals 19 residues. Germline CDR1 reads SGDLS; CDR2 reads YYNGEE. Trimming left V 0 bases short and J 5 bases short, with 23 bases between. CDR3 region: CASSVGTGTPLKGTGELFF. The CDR3 DNA sequence: TGTGCCAGCAGCGTAGGGACCGGGACACCCCTCAAAGGGACCGGGGAGCTGTTTTTT.

The rearrangement joins TRBV27 to TRBJ2-1, with a weak D call TRBD2 (6 bases). Trimming pared 4 bases from V and 2 bases from J, leaving 6 bases between. CDR1 and CDR2 from the germline V gene are MNHEY and SMNVEV (reference sequence). The CDR3 consists of 13 residues. CDR3 sequence (DNA): TGTGCCAGCAGTTCGGGGGCCTACAATGAGCAGTTCTTC. Its protein is CASSSGAYNEQFF.

V gene TRBV14 combines with J gene TRBJ2-6; no clear D. V was shortened by 0 bases and J by 4 bases, with 7 bases between the two germline ends. Germline V lookup: CDR1 SGHDN, CDR2 FVKESK. The CDR3 totals 15 residues. CDR3 DNA: TGTGCCAGCAGCCAAGAAGTCGGGGGGGCCAACGTCCTGACTTTC. Residues: CASSQEVGGANVLTF.

The genes are TRBV25-1 and TRBJ2-1, with 8 bases aligning to TRBD2. V lost 3 bases, J lost 6 bases, and 7 bases stayed unmatched. This CDR3 is 15 amino acids long. Germline V gene lookup returns CDR1 MGHDK and CDR2 SYGVNS. The CDR3 DNA is TGTGCCAGCAGTGACTGGACTAGCTGGGGCAATGAGCAGTTCTTC. It translates to CASSDWTSWGNEQFF.

This clone was counted between two and nine times. V is TRBV28 and J is TRBJ2-1; 8 nucleotides match TRBD2. Germline CDR1 is MDHEN and CDR2 is SYDVKM. The V segment lost 7 bases and the J segment 6 bases; nucleotides outside the gene matches: 11. This CDR3 comprises 15 residues. The DNA of the CDR3 is TGTGCCAGCACTCGACTAGCGATTGGTCTCAATGAGCAGTTCTTC. This sequence encodes CASTRLAIGLNEQFF.

The chain has TRBV5-1 and TRBJ2-7; TRBD2 matches 8 bases. The CDR3 loop spans 14 amino acids. Germline V gene lookup returns CDR1 SGHRS and CDR2 YFSETQ. V lost 1 base to trimming and J lost 2 bases; unmatched junction nucleotides: 2. The CDR3 DNA reads TGCGCCAGCAGCTTGATTAGCGGGGCCTACGAGCAGTACTTC. This gives the protein CASSLISGAYEQYF.

The chain joins TRBV10-2 to TRBJ2-7; 7 positions agree with TRBD2. J lost 2 bases, V lost 7 bases, and 8 bases had no gene match. Germline V CDR1 and CDR2: WSHSY, SAAADI. The CDR3 is 14 residues long. Written as DNA, the CDR3 is TGCGCCAGCAAGGTAGGGACTACCACCTACGAGCAGTACTTC. Its translation: CASKVGTTTYEQYF.

The chain has TRBV11-2 and TRBJ2-3, with D possibly TRBD2 on 5 matching bases. Between the trimmed V and J ends, which lost 5 bases and 3 bases, there was a span of 15 bases. Germline V CDR1 and CDR2: SGHAT, FQNNGV. The CDR3 runs 15 residues. The CDR3 DNA reads as TGTGCCAGCAGCCCAGGACTTGGAGGTACAGATACGCAGTATTTT. Its protein is CASSPGLGGTDTQYF.

This clone was picked up one time. This rearrangement joins TRBV7-3 to TRBJ2-2, with a weak D call TRBD2 (6 bases). V lost 2 bases and J 4 bases, leaving 8 bases between the germline ends. Germline V gene data show CDR1 as SGHTA and CDR2 as FQGTGA. The CDR3 has 14 residues. This CDR3 is CASSLDGSTGELFF. CDR3 nucleotides: TGTGCCAGCAGCTTAGACGGGAGCACCGGGGAGCTGTTTTTT.

This chain links TRBV4-2 with TRBJ2-7; 10 positions match TRBD2. Germline loops: CDR1 LGHNA, CDR2 YNFKEQ. V dropped 2 bases and J dropped 7; count of bases not matched to a gene: 8. The CDR3 totals 15 residues. CDR3 sequence (DNA): TGTGCCAGCAGCCAAACCGCTAGCGGGAGTGGTGAGCAGTACTTC. Encoded protein: CASSQTASGSGEQYF.

The chain links TRBV27 to TRBJ2-5, with TRBD1 identical over 8 bases. V was pared by 7 bases and J by 2 bases, with 15 bases of the junction left unmatched. Looked up from germline, CDR1 is MNHEY and CDR2 is SMNVEV (reference sequence). The CDR3 runs to 17 residues. The CDR3: CASTPTGAKGVQETQYF. The CDR3 coding sequence is TGTGCCAGCACCCCGACAGGGGCTAAGGGGGTACAAGAGACCCAGTACTTC.

The gene calls are TRBV7-2 and TRBJ1-2; 7 nucleotides align to TRBD1. V lost 0 bases and J lost 5; bases outside the gene matches: 6. This CDR3 comprises 15 residues. Per germline, CDR1 SGHTA and CDR2 FQGNSA. The CDR3, as DNA: TGTGCCAGCAGCTTAGCATCTGAGGGACAGTATGGCTACACCTTC. It encodes CASSLASEGQYGYTF.

The CDR3 is CASKHEVYGYTF. CDR3 sequence (DNA): TGTGCCAGTAAACACGAGGTCTATGGCTACACCTTC. The chain combines TRBV19 with TRBJ1-2; no clear D gene. The CDR3 has 12 residues. The germline V gene encodes CDR1 LNHDA and CDR2 SQIVND (reference sequence). Between the trimmed V and J ends, which lost 7 bases and 4 bases, there was a span of 10 bases.

This clone was seen a few times. The J gene is TRBJ1-2, the V gene TRBV5-1; a weak D match, TRBD1 (5 bases). Germline CDR1 and CDR2: SGHRS and YFSETQ. CDR3 length: 15 residues. V was trimmed by 9 bases and J by 4 bases, leaving 22 bases between them. The CDR3 is CATQMRTPWGYGYTF. DNA for the CDR3: TGCGCCACCCAGATGCGGACACCGTGGGGCTATGGCTACACCTTC. The full variable domain, rest sourced from reference TRBV5-1 and TRBJ1-2, is KAGVTQTPRYLIKTRGQQVTLSCSPISGHRSVSWYQQTPGQGLQFLFEYFSETQRNKGNFPGRFSGRQFSNSRSEMNVSTLELGDSALYLCATQMRTPWGYGYTFGSGTRLTVV.

This rearrangement joins TRBV29-1 to TRBJ2-3, with a weak D call TRBD2 (6 bases). Trimming took 6 bases from V and 9 from J, leaving 16 bases between them. The CDR3 totals 12 residues. The germline V gene has CDR1 SQVTM and CDR2 ANQGSEA. As DNA, the CDR3 is TGCAGCGTGGATCAACTAGCTGGCACGCAGTATTTT. Translated, it gives CSVDQLAGTQYF.

V and J are TRBV7-2 and TRBJ2-7; TRBD1 agrees at 10 bases. Germline V CDR1 and CDR2: SGHTA, FQGNSA. The CDR3 loop spans 14 amino acids. The V segment lost 5 bases and the J segment 4 bases; nucleotides outside the gene matches: 5. CDR3: CASSQGQGRYEQYF. DNA of the CDR3: TGTGCCAGCAGCCAGGGACAGGGGAGATACGAGCAGTACTTC.

The chain recombines TRBV29-1 with TRBJ2-7; TRBD1 might be the D (7 bases). V lost 7 bases and J lost 6, with 19 bases in between. Germline loops: CDR1 SQVTM, CDR2 ANQGSEA. CDR3 length: 13 amino acids. CDR3 protein: CSASGGRGTEQYF. In DNA form, the CDR3 reads TGCAGCGCCTCCGGGGGCAGGGGGACCGAGCAGTACTTC.

The gene calls are TRBV30 and TRBJ2-7; D not certain. The length of the CDR3 is 11 residues. V was cut by 3 bases and J by 7 bases, with 10 bases left in between. Germline values: CDR1 GTSNPN, CDR2 SVGIG (reference sequence). The CDR3 DNA follows: TGTGCCTGGAGCTTATCCGGGGAGCAGTACTTC. Amino acids: CAWSLSGEQYF.

The J gene is TRBJ1-3, the V gene TRBV4-2, with TRBD1 matching over 8 bases. This CDR3 spans 18 amino acids. Germline V gene data show CDR1 as LGHNA and CDR2 as YNFKEQ. Trimming removed 0 bases from V and 1 base from J; junction bases left unmatched: 8. The chain's CDR3 is CASSQEGTGGASGNTIYF. CDR3 DNA: TGTGCCAGCAGCCAAGAAGGTACAGGGGGAGCTTCTGGAAACACCATATATTTT.

The chain carries TRBV7-3 and TRBJ1-1, with 7 bases lining up with TRBD1. Germline V gives CDR1 SGHTA, CDR2 FQGTGA. V lost 2 bases to trimming and J lost 6 bases; unmatched junction nucleotides: 3. This CDR3 is built from 13 residues. CDR3 bases: TGTGCCAGCAGCTTAGGGCAGGGGGCTGAAGCTTTCTTT. Its translation: CASSLGQGAEAFF.

This chain links TRBV29-1 with TRBJ1-1; maybe TRBD1 (5 bases). CDR1 is SQVTM, CDR2 ANQGSEA, per germline. This CDR3 contains 13 residues. Trimming left V 5 bases short and J 6 bases short, with 16 bases between. In DNA, the CDR3 is TGCAGCGTTTTCGTTCAGGGTAGAGCTGAAGCTTTCTTT. This codes for CSVFVQGRAEAFF.